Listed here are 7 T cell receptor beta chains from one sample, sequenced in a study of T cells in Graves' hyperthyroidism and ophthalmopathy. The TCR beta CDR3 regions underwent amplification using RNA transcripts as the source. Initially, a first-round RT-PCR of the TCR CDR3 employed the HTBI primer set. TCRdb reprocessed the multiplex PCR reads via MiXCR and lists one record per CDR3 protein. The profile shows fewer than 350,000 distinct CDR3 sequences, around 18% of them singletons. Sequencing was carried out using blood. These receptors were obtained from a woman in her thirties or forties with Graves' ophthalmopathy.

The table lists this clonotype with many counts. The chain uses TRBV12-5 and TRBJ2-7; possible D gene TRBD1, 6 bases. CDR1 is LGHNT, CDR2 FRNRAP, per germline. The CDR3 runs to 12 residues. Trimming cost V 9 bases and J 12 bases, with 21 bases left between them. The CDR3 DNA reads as TGTGCTAGCTCCGACAGGACTGGGCCCTTGTACTTC. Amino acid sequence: CASSDRTGPLYF.

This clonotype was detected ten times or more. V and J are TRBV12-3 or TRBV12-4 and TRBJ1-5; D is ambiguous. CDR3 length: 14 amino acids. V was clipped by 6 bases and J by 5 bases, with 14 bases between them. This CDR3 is CASRYSGGYQPQHF. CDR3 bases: TGTGCCAGCAGGTACTCCGGTGGGTATCAGCCCCAGCATTTT.

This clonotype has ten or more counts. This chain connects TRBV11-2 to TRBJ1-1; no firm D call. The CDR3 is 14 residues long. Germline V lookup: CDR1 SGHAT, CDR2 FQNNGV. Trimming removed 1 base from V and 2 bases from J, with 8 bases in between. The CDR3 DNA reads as TGTGCCAGCAGCTTAGTAATCGGAAACACTGAAGCTTTCTTT. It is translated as CASSLVIGNTEAFF.

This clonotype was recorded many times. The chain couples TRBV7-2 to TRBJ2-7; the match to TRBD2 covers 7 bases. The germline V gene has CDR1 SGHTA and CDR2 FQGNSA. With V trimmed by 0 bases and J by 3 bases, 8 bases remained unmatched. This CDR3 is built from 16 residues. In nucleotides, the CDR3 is TGTGCCAGCAGCTTAGCGCAAGCGGGATTCCACTACGAGCAGTACTTC. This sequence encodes CASSLAQAGFHYEQYF.

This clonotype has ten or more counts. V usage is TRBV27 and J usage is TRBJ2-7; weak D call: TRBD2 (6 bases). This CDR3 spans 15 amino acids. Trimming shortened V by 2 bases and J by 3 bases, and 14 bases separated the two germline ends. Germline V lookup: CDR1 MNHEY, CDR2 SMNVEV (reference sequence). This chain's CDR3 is CASSLKGGAGYEQYF. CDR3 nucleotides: TGTGCCAGCAGTTTAAAGGGAGGAGCAGGCTACGAGCAGTACTTC.

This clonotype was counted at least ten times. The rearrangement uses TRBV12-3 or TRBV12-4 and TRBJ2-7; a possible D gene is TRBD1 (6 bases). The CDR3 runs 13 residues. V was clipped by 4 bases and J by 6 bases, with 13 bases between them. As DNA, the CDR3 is TGTGCCAGCAGTTCCATACAGGGTGGCGAGCAGTACTTC. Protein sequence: CASSSIQGGEQYF.

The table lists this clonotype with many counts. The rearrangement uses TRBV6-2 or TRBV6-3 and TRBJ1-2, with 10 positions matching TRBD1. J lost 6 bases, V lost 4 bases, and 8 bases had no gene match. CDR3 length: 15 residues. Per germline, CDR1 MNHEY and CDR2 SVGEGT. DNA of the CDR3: TGTGCCAGCAGTTTCGGGACAGGGGAGTACCATGGCTACACCTTC. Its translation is CASSFGTGEYHGYTF.